This entry features one T cell receptor (beta chain) sequence. As yet, its antigen is unknown. Germline CDR1 SGHVS, CDR2 FQNEAQ. V was trimmed by 0 bases and J by 8 bases, leaving 19 bases between them. CDR3 size: 16 residues. The data are from a study of cytomegalovirus exposure and HLA in healthy donors. Study information: There were 100 million to 130 million unique TCR beta sequences, drawn from about 200 million T cells, in an earlier analysis. Study findings and constraints: Roughly uniform depth of sequencing across donors was assumed in presence/absence analyses.

The PCR used 60 Vbeta and 13 Jbeta primers. Clones were sequenced by immunoSEQ multiplex PCR, and TCRdb holds only the in-frame ones, with some missing. The listing contains about 130,000 clones. The sample comprised PBMCs. This clonotype was sampled from a woman aged 40 to 50 in good health and CMV-seronegative. This sequence joins TRBV7-8 and TRBJ1-2; D gene unclear. CDR3 nucleotides: TGTGCCAGCAGCTTAGCGTATAGGCGTCCGAGGGAGGGCTACACCTTC. The encoded protein is CASSLAYRRPREGYTF.